Listed here are 11 T cell receptor beta chains from one sample, sequenced in a study of T cell responses to AZD1222 COVID-19 vaccine (dated by TCRdb to the early 2020s). The sample's time point label, in plain terms: baseline before first vaccination. Libraries were prepared through the immunoSEQ multiplex PCR assay. TCRdb took this table from immuneACCESS and kept in-frame rearrangements with V and J called. Such tables lack part of the clones; where checked against another copy, unresolved V genes explain under half of the gap, and the rest is unexplained. Recorded for this sample are 140,000 to 150,000 clones; about 90% of them occurred a single time. The biggest ten clones account for around 5.2% of the sample. Sequenced material: peripheral blood, taken on day 0 of AZD1222 vaccination. The receptor set was obtained from an adult in good health.

The chain carries TRBV10-3 and TRBJ2-7; D gene uncertain. This CDR3 spans 14 amino acids. The V gene lost 5 bases and the J gene lost 2 bases, with 13 bases spanning the gap. Per the germline V gene, CDR1 is ENHRY and CDR2 is SYGVKD. Written as DNA, the CDR3 is TGTGCCATCAGTCCTCTTACCGACGCCTACGAGCAGTACTTC. Translation gives CAISPLTDAYEQYF.

Comment on this clone: At the DNA level, this CDR3 is encoded by other sequences in the same sample as well. This CDR3 reads CASSLGNTEAFF. The CDR3 bases are TGTGCCAGCAGTCTAGGGAACACTGAAGCTTTCTTT. This chain uses TRBV28 with TRBJ1-1; unclear D gene. V was pared by 5 bases and J by 1 base, with 5 bases between. The CDR3 has 12 residues. The V gene's germline CDR1 is MDHEN and CDR2 SYDVKM.

CDR3 protein: CASSEYVTGGEKLFF. The CDR3 bases are TGTGCCAGCAGTGAATATGTGACAGGGGGTGAAAAACTGTTTTTT. The chain has TRBV25-1 and TRBJ1-4; 9 bases fit TRBD1. The CDR3 is 15 amino acids. Trimming cost V 0 bases and J 7 bases; bases outside gene matches: 3. CDR1 and CDR2 (germline): MGHDK, SYGVNS. Based on the CDR3 plus reference TRBV25-1 and TRBJ1-4, the full variable domain is EADIYQTPRYLVIGTGKKITLECSQTMGHDKMYWYQQDPGMELHLIHYSYGVNSTEKGDLSSESTVSRIRTEHFPLTLESARPSHTSQYLCASSEYVTGGEKLFFGSGTQLSVL.

This chain uses TRBV7-2 with TRBJ2-1; 7 positions match TRBD2. V shed 1 base, J shed 7 bases, and the junction held 7 bases outside the gene matches. Germline CDR1 is SGHTA and CDR2 is FQGNSA. This CDR3 is built from 15 residues. Written as DNA, the CDR3 is TGTGCCAGCAGCTTAGTCGGGACTAAGTCTAATGAGCAGTTCTTC. Its protein product is CASSLVGTKSNEQFF.

The count of this clone is one. The V gene is TRBV29-1, the J gene TRBJ1-5, with D possibly being TRBD1 (5 bases). CDR1 is SQVTM and CDR2 is ANQGSEA in the germline V gene. The CDR3 sequence is 12 residues long. V was clipped by 5 bases and J by 6 bases, with 11 bases between them. CDR3 region: CSVIQGGQPQHF. The CDR3 DNA sequence: TGCAGCGTTATCCAGGGCGGTCAGCCCCAGCATTTT.

The chain employs TRBV4-1 and TRBJ2-7; 9 bases map to TRBD1. This CDR3 region has 15 residues. Germline CDR1 MGHRA, CDR2 YSYEKL. Unmatched junction bases numbered 9, after V lost 3 bases and J lost 6 bases. The CDR3 loop reads CASSQTGQGMAEQYF. The CDR3 nucleotides read TGCGCCAGCAGCCAGACTGGACAGGGGATGGCCGAGCAGTACTTC.

As DNA, the CDR3 is TGTGCCAGCAGCCAACCCGACGACAAACCTGGAAACACCATATATTTT. This codes for CASSQPDDKPGNTIYF. This chain links TRBV7-9 with TRBJ1-3; D remains unclear. In germline, CDR1 is SEHNR, CDR2 FQNEAQ (reference sequence). Trimming cost V 5 bases and J 2 bases, with 16 bases left between them. CDR3 length: 16 residues.

The chain combines TRBV18 with TRBJ1-2; D possibly corresponds to TRBD1 (5 bases). CDR3 length: 16 amino acids. The V gene's germline CDR1 is KGHSH and CDR2 LQKENI. Deletions cut 0 bases from V and 8 bases from J, with 19 bases between. The CDR3 nucleotides read TGTGCCAGCTCACCACCGGGACCCTTAAGGCTTATCGGCTACACCTTC. Protein sequence: CASSPPGPLRLIGYTF.

The gene calls are TRBV5-4 and TRBJ2-1, with TRBD2 matching 9 bases. The CDR3 is made up of 16 amino acids. From germline, CDR1 is SGHNT and CDR2 YYREEE (reference sequence). Trimming cost V 4 bases and J 3 bases; bases outside gene matches: 8. CDR3 sequence (DNA): TGTGCCAGCAGCCGCTCAGCGGGGGGTAACTACAATGAGCAGTTCTTC. Its translation is CASSRSAGGNYNEQFF. Supplemented by reference TRBV5-4 and TRBJ2-1, the full variable domain reads ETGVTQSPTHLIKTRGQQVTLRCSSQSGHNTVSWYQQALGQGPQFIFQYYREEENGRGNFPPRFSGLQFPNYSSELNVNALELDDSALYLCASSRSAGGNYNEQFFGPGTRLTVL.

V usage is TRBV6-2 or TRBV6-3 and J usage is TRBJ2-1, with D perhaps TRBD2 (6 bases). The CDR3 loop spans 14 amino acids. Germline V gene lookup returns CDR1 MNHEY and CDR2 SVGEGT. V was cut by 2 bases and J by 1 base, with 6 bases left in between. CDR3 nucleotide sequence: TGTGCCAGCAGTTACCGGGAGTCCTACAATGAGCAGTTCTTC. Protein product: CASSYRESYNEQFF.

The chain carries TRBV29-1 and TRBJ1-1; D remains unclear. The CDR3 consists of 13 residues. Trimming removed 4 bases at V and 0 bases at J, with 9 bases between. CDR1 is SQVTM and CDR2 is ANQGSEA in the germline V gene. The CDR3 DNA sequence: TGCAGCGTTGTTGGCAGGATGAACACTGAAGCTTTCTTT. Translating it yields CSVVGRMNTEAFF. Drawing the rest from reference TRBV29-1 and TRBJ1-1, the complete variable domain is SAVISQKPSRDICQRGTSLTIQCQVDSQVTMMFWYRQQPGQSLTLIATANQGSEATYESGFVIDKFPISRPNLTFSTLTVSNMSPEDSSIYLCSVVGRMNTEAFFGQGTRLTVV.